These T cell receptor beta chains were read from a single sample in a study of cytomegalovirus exposure and HLA in healthy donors. Data came from immunoSEQ multiplex PCR; TCRdb stores just in-frame clones and leaves some out. The data show about 57,000 clones, around 83% seen once. Sequencing used PBMCs. All receptors derive from a man aged 25-45 years in good health and CMV-seronegative. Each CDR3 is given without its conserved first and last residue. Fields, in order: V gene, J gene, clone size, CDR3 protein. Clone size appears in some rows only: once, few, many, or a class for an expanded clone.

V gene: TRBV7-7; J gene: TRBJ2-7; clone size: -; CDR3 protein: ASSSGTGLEQY
V gene: TRBV5-1; J gene: TRBJ2-3; clone size: -; CDR3 protein: ASKAKGDRAPDTQY
V gene: TRBV11-2; J gene: TRBJ2-2; clone size: -; CDR3 protein: ASRKLEGTGELF
V gene: TRBV6-1; J gene: TRBJ2-3; clone size: -; CDR3 protein: ASRGRISTDTQY
V gene: TRBV2; J gene: TRBJ2-7; clone size: -; CDR3 protein: ASRADLYEQY
V gene: TRBV5-4; J gene: TRBJ1-2; clone size: once; CDR3 protein: ASSPQGGVYGYT
V gene: TRBV6-5; J gene: TRBJ1-2; clone size: -; CDR3 protein: ASSTGQYYGYT
V gene: TRBV4-3; J gene: TRBJ2-5; clone size: -; CDR3 protein: ASSQVAGGETQY
V gene: TRBV7-2; J gene: TRBJ2-5; clone size: -; CDR3 protein: ASGGSGRGETQY
V gene: TRBV25-1; J gene: TRBJ2-7; clone size: -; CDR3 protein: ASSEYRAGTGRSYEQY
V gene: TRBV11-2; J gene: TRBJ1-1; clone size: -; CDR3 protein: ASSFEGSGTEAF
V gene: TRBV6-6; J gene: TRBJ2-7; clone size: -; CDR3 protein: ASSYGTGWVEQY
V gene: TRBV4-3; J gene: TRBJ1-2; clone size: few; CDR3 protein: ASSQDRGGIYGYT
V gene: TRBV21-1; J gene: TRBJ2-7; clone size: -; CDR3 protein: ASSKLAGTYEQY
V gene: TRBV29-1; J gene: TRBJ1-6; clone size: -; CDR3 protein: SVGWDYGSPLH
V gene: TRBV7-9; J gene: TRBJ2-5; clone size: -; CDR3 protein: ASSSLDNYWVQETQY
V gene: TRBV18; J gene: TRBJ1-5; clone size: -; CDR3 protein: ASSPSGQGNQPQH
V gene: TRBV5-8; J gene: TRBJ2-7; clone size: -; CDR3 protein: ASHVGQASGEQY
V gene: TRBV7-9; J gene: TRBJ2-6; clone size: -; CDR3 protein: ASSEGQFLSGTNVLT
V gene: TRBV30; J gene: TRBJ1-4; clone size: -; CDR3 protein: AWSPLGGVNEKLF
V gene: TRBV13; J gene: TRBJ2-7; clone size: -; CDR3 protein: ASSSPGQGLEQY
V gene: TRBV5-4; J gene: TRBJ2-7; clone size: -; CDR3 protein: ASSPGGGGQGRREQY
V gene: TRBV5-5; J gene: TRBJ2-7; clone size: -; CDR3 protein: ASSLPGLAYEQY
V gene: TRBV19; J gene: TRBJ2-7; clone size: -; CDR3 protein: ASRGRASGSYEQY
V gene: TRBV12-1; J gene: TRBJ2-7; clone size: -; CDR3 protein: ASRGRDRGRYEQY
V gene: TRBV4-1; J gene: TRBJ2-3; clone size: once; CDR3 protein: ASSLGTSLDTQY
V gene: TRBV5-6; J gene: TRBJ1-5; clone size: -; CDR3 protein: ASSLRGSVSNQPQH
V gene: TRBV7-2; J gene: TRBJ1-4; clone size: -; CDR3 protein: ASSFLGGVDEKLF
V gene: TRBV9; J gene: TRBJ2-6; clone size: -; CDR3 protein: ASSPSSGISGANVLT
V gene: TRBV19; J gene: TRBJ2-7; clone size: -; CDR3 protein: ASRDRGGEQY
V gene: TRBV6-6; J gene: TRBJ2-2; clone size: -; CDR3 protein: ASQGVVGELF
V gene: TRBV19; J gene: TRBJ2-7; clone size: -; CDR3 protein: ASSISLFYEQY
V gene: TRBV9; J gene: TRBJ2-1; clone size: -; CDR3 protein: ASSVAGQRYNEQF
V gene: TRBV7-9; J gene: TRBJ2-2; clone size: -; CDR3 protein: ASSLENLYTGELF
V gene: TRBV5-8; J gene: TRBJ2-7; clone size: -; CDR3 protein: ASSFEGGTSSDYEQY
V gene: TRBV19; J gene: TRBJ2-1; clone size: -; CDR3 protein: ASSINPAPLNEQF
V gene: TRBV7-3; J gene: TRBJ2-2; clone size: once; CDR3 protein: ASSLSGDSWPGRGPDTGELF
V gene: TRBV29-1; J gene: TRBJ2-7; clone size: once; CDR3 protein: SVEGQESYEQY
V gene: TRBV19; J gene: TRBJ2-3; clone size: -; CDR3 protein: ASSIGLAVGDTQY
V gene: TRBV7-8; J gene: TRBJ1-4; clone size: -; CDR3 protein: ASSTGPGEKLF
V gene: TRBV7-9; J gene: TRBJ1-4; clone size: -; CDR3 protein: ASSLAIGMDEKLF
V gene: TRBV5-1; J gene: TRBJ1-2; clone size: few; CDR3 protein: ASSLVQGAMDGYT
V gene: TRBV19; J gene: TRBJ2-7; clone size: -; CDR3 protein: ASSPSGSYEQY